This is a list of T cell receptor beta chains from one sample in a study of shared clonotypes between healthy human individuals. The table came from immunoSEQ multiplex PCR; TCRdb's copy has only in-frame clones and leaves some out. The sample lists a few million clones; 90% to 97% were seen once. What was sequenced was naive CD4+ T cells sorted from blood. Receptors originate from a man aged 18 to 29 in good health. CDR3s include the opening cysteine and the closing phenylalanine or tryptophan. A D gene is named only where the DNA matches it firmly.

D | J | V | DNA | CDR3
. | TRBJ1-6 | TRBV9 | TGTGCCAGCAGCGTATCGAGTAAGGGGGGCTATAATTCACCCCTCCACTTT | CASSVSSKGGYNSPLHF
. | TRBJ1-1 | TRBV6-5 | TGTGCCAGCAGAAGGACGGCTTCGAACACTGAAGCTTTCTTT | CASRRTASNTEAFF
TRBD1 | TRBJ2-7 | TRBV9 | TGTGCCAGCAGCCCAGGACAGGGAGTAACCTACGAGCAGTACTTC | CASSPGQGVTYEQYF
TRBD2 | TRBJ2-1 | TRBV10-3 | TGTGCCATCACCTTCTCCGGGCCCGGGGGTCGGGGGGACCCCAGCTACAATGAGCAGTTCTTC | CAITFSGPGGRGDPSYNEQFF
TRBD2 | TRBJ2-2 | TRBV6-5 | TGTGCCAGCTCGAAGTTAGCGGGAGGGCCTGGGGAGCTGTTTTTT | CASSKLAGGPGELFF
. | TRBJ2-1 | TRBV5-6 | TGTGCCAGCAGCCTTATGGCAGGAACGAGCTCCTACAATGAGCAGTTCTTC | CASSLMAGTSSYNEQFF
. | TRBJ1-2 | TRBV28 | TGTGCCAGCGGACACACTTACGCAATCAACTATGGCTACACCTTC | CASGHTYAINYGYTF
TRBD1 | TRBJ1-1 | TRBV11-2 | TGTGCCAGCAGCCCCGGACAGGGGAACACTGAAGCTTTCTTT | CASSPGQGNTEAFF
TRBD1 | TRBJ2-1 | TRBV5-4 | TGTGCCAGCAGCTTGGGACAGGGCCCCTACAATGAGCAGTTCTTC | CASSLGQGPYNEQFF
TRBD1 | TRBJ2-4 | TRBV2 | TGTGCCAGCAGTGAAGCAAAGGGACAGGGGGCGGTAGCCAAAAACATTCAGTACTTC | CASSEAKGQGAVAKNIQYF
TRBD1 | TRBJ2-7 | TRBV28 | TGTGCCAGCAGAGAACCGGGACAGGGCACCTACGAGCAGTACTTC | CASREPGQGTYEQYF